The rows below give T cell receptor beta chains drawn from one sample of a study of blood T cell repertoires in COVID-19. Assay: immunoSEQ multiplex PCR; the TCRdb copy retains only in-frame clones and omits some. The repertoire holds roughly 300,000 clones, with around 84% as singletons. Sequencing input: peripheral blood. These receptors all come from a human donor with COVID-19, enrolled during active disease. The donor label of this sample is uncertain. CDR3s include the opening cysteine and the closing phenylalanine or tryptophan. Fields, in order: J gene, clone size, D gene, V gene, CDR3 DNA, CDR3 protein. The D gene is left open where the match is weak. A clone size is listed for some rows: how often the clone was seen (once, few, many), or a class if it is expanded.

j_gene: TRBJ2-7; abundance: .; d_gene: .; v_gene: TRBV19; CDR3nt: TGTGCCAGTAGAGACACAGGGACCTCCTACGAGCAGTACTTC; CDR3aa: CASRDTGTSYEQYF
j_gene: TRBJ2-1; abundance: few; d_gene: TRBD2; v_gene: TRBV6-2/TRBV6-3; CDR3nt: TGTGCCAGCAGTTCTGGACTAGTTGGGTGGGTCAATGAGCAGTTCTTC; CDR3aa: CASSSGLVGWVNEQFF
j_gene: TRBJ2-3; abundance: .; d_gene: TRBD2; v_gene: TRBV7-9; CDR3nt: TGTGCCAGCAGCTTTTTAGGGCTAGCGGGAGCATCAGATACGCAGTATTTT; CDR3aa: CASSFLGLAGASDTQYF
j_gene: TRBJ1-5; abundance: .; d_gene: .; v_gene: TRBV3-1/TRBV3-2; CDR3nt: TGTGCCAGCAGCCAAGCGTGGCCGGAGAATCAGCCCCAGCATTTT; CDR3aa: CASSQAWPENQPQHF
j_gene: TRBJ1-5; abundance: once; d_gene: TRBD1; v_gene: TRBV3-1/TRBV3-2; CDR3nt: TGTGCCAGCAGCAGGGGGGACAGCCATCAGCCCCAGCATTTT; CDR3aa: CASSRGDSHQPQHF
j_gene: TRBJ2-5; abundance: .; d_gene: .; v_gene: TRBV28; CDR3nt: TGTGCCAGCAGCCCTAGGGGCAGGGCACAAGAGACCCAGTACTTC; CDR3aa: CASSPRGRAQETQYF
j_gene: TRBJ1-2; abundance: .; d_gene: .; v_gene: TRBV4-1; CDR3nt: TGCGCCAGCAGCGCGGGGACGCCGTCCGTTAGCTACACCTTC; CDR3aa: CASSAGTPSVSYTF
j_gene: TRBJ1-1; abundance: .; d_gene: .; v_gene: TRBV27; CDR3nt: TGTGCCAGCAGCGCCACAGGGATTAACACTGAAGCTTTCTTT; CDR3aa: CASSATGINTEAFF
j_gene: TRBJ2-1; abundance: .; d_gene: TRBD2; v_gene: TRBV28; CDR3nt: TGTGCCAGCAGTCCGCGAACTAGCGGGAGGTTCAATGAGCAGTTCTTC; CDR3aa: CASSPRTSGRFNEQFF
j_gene: TRBJ1-1; abundance: .; d_gene: TRBD1; v_gene: TRBV18; CDR3nt: TGTGCCAGCTCACCACCAAGGGACAGGAGTGAAGCTTTCTTT; CDR3aa: CASSPPRDRSEAFF
j_gene: TRBJ2-1; abundance: .; d_gene: .; v_gene: TRBV24-1; CDR3nt: TGTGCCACCAGTGACGGGACGGGGGAGTTCTTC; CDR3aa: CATSDGTGEFF
j_gene: TRBJ1-1; abundance: .; d_gene: .; v_gene: TRBV25-1; CDR3nt: TGTGCCAGCAGTCGGGGGAGGGTGAACACTGAAGCTTTCTTT; CDR3aa: CASSRGRVNTEAFF
j_gene: TRBJ2-7; abundance: .; d_gene: .; v_gene: TRBV7-9; CDR3nt: TGTGCCAGCAGCGCGGCCGGGAGACCCCGGACCTACGAGCAGTACTTC; CDR3aa: CASSAAGRPRTYEQYF
j_gene: TRBJ2-7; abundance: .; d_gene: .; v_gene: TRBV9; CDR3nt: TGTGCCAGCAGCGTAGCAGGGACCTACGAGCAGTACTTC; CDR3aa: CASSVAGTYEQYF
j_gene: TRBJ1-1; abundance: .; d_gene: .; v_gene: TRBV19; CDR3nt: TGTGCCAGTAGTATAGGTGTCGCACAGAACACTGAAGCTTTCTTT; CDR3aa: CASSIGVAQNTEAFF
j_gene: TRBJ2-1; abundance: .; d_gene: .; v_gene: TRBV20-1; CDR3nt: TGCAGTGCTAGTAGGGGGACCAATGAGCAGTTCTTC; CDR3aa: CSASRGTNEQFF
j_gene: TRBJ1-5; abundance: .; d_gene: TRBD1; v_gene: TRBV6-5; CDR3nt: TGTGCCAGCGAGACCGGGACAGGGTATCAGCCCCAGCATTTT; CDR3aa: CASETGTGYQPQHF
j_gene: TRBJ1-2; abundance: .; d_gene: .; v_gene: TRBV30; CDR3nt: TGTGCCTGGAGCGCAGGGCTTACCCAATCTAACTATGGCTACACCTTC; CDR3aa: CAWSAGLTQSNYGYTF
j_gene: TRBJ1-2; abundance: many; d_gene: TRBD1; v_gene: TRBV7-3; CDR3nt: TGTGCCAGCAGCTTAGGGGGGACAGGGGGCCTCTATGGCTACACCTTC; CDR3aa: CASSLGGTGGLYGYTF
j_gene: TRBJ2-1; abundance: .; d_gene: .; v_gene: TRBV18; CDR3nt: TGTGCCAGCTCACCAGTGGTAGGAGTCAATGAGCAGTTCTTC; CDR3aa: CASSPVVGVNEQFF
j_gene: TRBJ2-1; abundance: .; d_gene: .; v_gene: TRBV28; CDR3nt: TGTGCCAGCAGTTTAACGGTGGGAGCCAACAATGAGCAGTTCTTC; CDR3aa: CASSLTVGANNEQFF
j_gene: TRBJ2-4; abundance: once; d_gene: .; v_gene: TRBV30; CDR3nt: TGTGCCTGTCTAGGGGCCGGTGTTCAGTACTTC; CDR3aa: CACLGAGVQYF
j_gene: TRBJ2-7; abundance: .; d_gene: .; v_gene: TRBV9; CDR3nt: TGTGCCAGCAGCGTAAGTGTGGCGGGCCCCGCCTACGAGCAGTACTTC; CDR3aa: CASSVSVAGPAYEQYF
j_gene: TRBJ2-5; abundance: .; d_gene: .; v_gene: TRBV19; CDR3nt: TGTGCCAGTAGTACGCAGGAGGAGATGGAGACCCAGTACTTC; CDR3aa: CASSTQEEMETQYF
j_gene: TRBJ2-5; abundance: .; d_gene: TRBD2; v_gene: TRBV7-9; CDR3nt: TGTGCCAGCAGCTTAGCGGGACTAGCGGTTGGGAACCAAGAGACCCAGTACTTC; CDR3aa: CASSLAGLAVGNQETQYF
j_gene: TRBJ1-1; abundance: .; d_gene: .; v_gene: TRBV4-3; CDR3nt: TGCGCCAGCAGCCCCCGAGAGGGGGGGCTTGAAGCTTTCTTT; CDR3aa: CASSPREGGLEAFF
j_gene: TRBJ2-7; abundance: .; d_gene: TRBD2; v_gene: TRBV11-1; CDR3nt: TGTGCCAGCAGCTTAGGAGCTAGCGGGAGAGGTGAGCAGTACTTC; CDR3aa: CASSLGASGRGEQYF
j_gene: TRBJ2-2; abundance: .; d_gene: .; v_gene: TRBV30; CDR3nt: TGTGCCTGGAGGCTAGTACGATACACCGGGGAGCTGTTTTTT; CDR3aa: CAWRLVRYTGELFF
j_gene: TRBJ2-1; abundance: .; d_gene: TRBD2; v_gene: TRBV12-3/TRBV12-4; CDR3nt: TGTGCCAGCAGGGGGACTAGCGGCAATGAGCAGTTCTTC; CDR3aa: CASRGTSGNEQFF
j_gene: TRBJ2-7; abundance: .; d_gene: TRBD1; v_gene: TRBV7-8; CDR3nt: TGTGCCAGCAGCTACTTGACAGGGTGGGCCTACGAGCAGTACTTC; CDR3aa: CASSYLTGWAYEQYF
j_gene: TRBJ2-7; abundance: many; d_gene: .; v_gene: TRBV7-9; CDR3nt: TGTGCCAGCGGACAAACCTACGAGCAGTACTTC; CDR3aa: CASGQTYEQYF
j_gene: TRBJ1-4; abundance: .; d_gene: .; v_gene: TRBV30; CDR3nt: TGTGCCTGGGGCCCAGTGGGCGAAAAACTGTTTTTT; CDR3aa: CAWGPVGEKLFF
j_gene: TRBJ2-7; abundance: .; d_gene: .; v_gene: TRBV19; CDR3nt: TGTGCCAGTAGTATTAGGGGGGAGCAGTACTTC; CDR3aa: CASSIRGEQYF
j_gene: TRBJ1-1; abundance: .; d_gene: .; v_gene: TRBV28; CDR3nt: TGTGCCAGCAGATACCCCGGTCCAGGTGAGGGTATACCTGAAGCTTTCTTT; CDR3aa: CASRYPGPGEGIPEAFF
j_gene: TRBJ2-1; abundance: .; d_gene: .; v_gene: TRBV7-2; CDR3nt: TGTGCCAGCAGCTTATATCTCAATGAGCAGTTCTTC; CDR3aa: CASSLYLNEQFF
j_gene: TRBJ1-2; abundance: .; d_gene: .; v_gene: TRBV3-1/TRBV3-2; CDR3nt: TGTGCCAGCAGCCCGAGCCTCGGGGTGGGGAACTATGGCTACACCTTC; CDR3aa: CASSPSLGVGNYGYTF
j_gene: TRBJ1-2; abundance: few; d_gene: .; v_gene: TRBV9; CDR3nt: TGTGCCAGCAGCGTAGTCGGCTATGGCTACACCTTC; CDR3aa: CASSVVGYGYTF
j_gene: TRBJ1-2; abundance: .; d_gene: .; v_gene: TRBV25-1; CDR3nt: TGTGCCAGCAGTCTTACGGGTCCCTATGGCTACACCTTC; CDR3aa: CASSLTGPYGYTF
j_gene: TRBJ2-1; abundance: .; d_gene: TRBD2; v_gene: TRBV7-2; CDR3nt: TGTGCCAGCAGCCCCTCTGCGGGAGTTCTAAATGAGCAGTTCTTC; CDR3aa: CASSPSAGVLNEQFF
j_gene: TRBJ1-1; abundance: .; d_gene: .; v_gene: TRBV5-8; CDR3nt: TGTGCCAGCAGTCGGCGGTTTGGTGAAGCTTTCTTT; CDR3aa: CASSRRFGEAFF
j_gene: TRBJ2-3; abundance: .; d_gene: .; v_gene: TRBV28; CDR3nt: TGTGCCAGCAGTATCCGGTCTAGGGATACGCAGTATTTT; CDR3aa: CASSIRSRDTQYF
j_gene: TRBJ2-5; abundance: .; d_gene: TRBD2; v_gene: TRBV2; CDR3nt: TGTGCCAGCAGCGAATATAGCGGGAGCAAGACCCAGTACTTC; CDR3aa: CASSEYSGSKTQYF
j_gene: TRBJ1-5; abundance: few; d_gene: .; v_gene: TRBV5-1; CDR3nt: TGCGCCAGCAGCCCCTGGAGGAACAATCAGCCCCAGCATTTT; CDR3aa: CASSPWRNNQPQHF
j_gene: TRBJ1-1; abundance: .; d_gene: TRBD1; v_gene: TRBV30; CDR3nt: TGTGCCTGGAGTCGACAGGGAAGGAACACTGAAGCTTTCTTT; CDR3aa: CAWSRQGRNTEAFF
j_gene: TRBJ1-5; abundance: .; d_gene: TRBD1; v_gene: TRBV28; CDR3nt: TGTGCCAGCAGTACCTCGACAGGGGGCAATCAGCCCCAGCATTTT; CDR3aa: CASSTSTGGNQPQHF
j_gene: TRBJ1-5; abundance: .; d_gene: .; v_gene: TRBV9; CDR3nt: TGTGCCAGCAGCGTAAACATAAATCAGCCCCAGCATTTT; CDR3aa: CASSVNINQPQHF
j_gene: TRBJ2-2; abundance: .; d_gene: TRBD2; v_gene: TRBV18; CDR3nt: TGTGCCAGCTCACCACCGGGCGGGAGAAAAGACGGGGAGCTGTTTTTT; CDR3aa: CASSPPGGRKDGELFF
j_gene: TRBJ2-1; abundance: .; d_gene: TRBD1; v_gene: TRBV7-3; CDR3nt: TGTGCCAGCAGCTTACAACCGGGACAGGGGACCTACAATGAGCAGTTCTTC; CDR3aa: CASSLQPGQGTYNEQFF
j_gene: TRBJ1-6; abundance: .; d_gene: .; v_gene: TRBV6-1; CDR3nt: TGTGCCAGCAGTGACGGGGGGGGCTCCCTCCACTTT; CDR3aa: CASSDGGGSLHF
j_gene: TRBJ2-7; abundance: .; d_gene: TRBD1; v_gene: TRBV28; CDR3nt: TGTGCCAGCAGCCGACAGGGTATATCCTACGAGCAGTACTTC; CDR3aa: CASSRQGISYEQYF
j_gene: TRBJ2-1; abundance: .; d_gene: TRBD2; v_gene: TRBV4-3; CDR3nt: TGCGCCAGCAGCCAAGATGAAGCGGGAGTGTCCTACAATGAGCAGTTCTTC; CDR3aa: CASSQDEAGVSYNEQFF
j_gene: TRBJ2-3; abundance: .; d_gene: TRBD1; v_gene: TRBV11-2; CDR3nt: TGTGCCAGCAGCCCGGGGACAGTCCTGGGAGATACGCAGTATTTT; CDR3aa: CASSPGTVLGDTQYF
j_gene: TRBJ2-3; abundance: few; d_gene: .; v_gene: TRBV19; CDR3nt: TGTGCCAGTCGCCGGGAGTCTTTCACAGATACGCAGTATTTT; CDR3aa: CASRRESFTDTQYF
j_gene: TRBJ2-7; abundance: .; d_gene: .; v_gene: TRBV5-1; CDR3nt: TGCGCCAGCAGCCCCGGGCTAGCTCCAAGCTCCTACGAGCAGTACTTC; CDR3aa: CASSPGLAPSSYEQYF
j_gene: TRBJ2-3; abundance: .; d_gene: .; v_gene: TRBV19; CDR3nt: TGTGCCAGTAGTATACGTGGCGGAATAAGCACAGATACGCAGTATTTT; CDR3aa: CASSIRGGISTDTQYF
j_gene: TRBJ2-1; abundance: .; d_gene: TRBD1; v_gene: TRBV7-3; CDR3nt: TGTGCCAGCAGCCGACAGGGGGAGGTCTACAATGAGCAGTTCTTC; CDR3aa: CASSRQGEVYNEQFF
j_gene: TRBJ1-5; abundance: once; d_gene: TRBD1; v_gene: TRBV6-5; CDR3nt: TGTGCCAGCAGCCCCGGGACAGTCGATCAGCCCCAGCATTTT; CDR3aa: CASSPGTVDQPQHF
j_gene: TRBJ1-6; abundance: .; d_gene: .; v_gene: TRBV6-1; CDR3nt: TGTGCCAGCAGTGAACTCAAGAGCTCCTATAATTCACCCCTCCACTTT; CDR3aa: CASSELKSSYNSPLHF
j_gene: TRBJ1-1; abundance: .; d_gene: .; v_gene: TRBV28; CDR3nt: TGTGCCAGCAGTCCCTCCACTCTCTGGGGGCGGGACACTGAAGCTTTCTTT; CDR3aa: CASSPSTLWGRDTEAFF